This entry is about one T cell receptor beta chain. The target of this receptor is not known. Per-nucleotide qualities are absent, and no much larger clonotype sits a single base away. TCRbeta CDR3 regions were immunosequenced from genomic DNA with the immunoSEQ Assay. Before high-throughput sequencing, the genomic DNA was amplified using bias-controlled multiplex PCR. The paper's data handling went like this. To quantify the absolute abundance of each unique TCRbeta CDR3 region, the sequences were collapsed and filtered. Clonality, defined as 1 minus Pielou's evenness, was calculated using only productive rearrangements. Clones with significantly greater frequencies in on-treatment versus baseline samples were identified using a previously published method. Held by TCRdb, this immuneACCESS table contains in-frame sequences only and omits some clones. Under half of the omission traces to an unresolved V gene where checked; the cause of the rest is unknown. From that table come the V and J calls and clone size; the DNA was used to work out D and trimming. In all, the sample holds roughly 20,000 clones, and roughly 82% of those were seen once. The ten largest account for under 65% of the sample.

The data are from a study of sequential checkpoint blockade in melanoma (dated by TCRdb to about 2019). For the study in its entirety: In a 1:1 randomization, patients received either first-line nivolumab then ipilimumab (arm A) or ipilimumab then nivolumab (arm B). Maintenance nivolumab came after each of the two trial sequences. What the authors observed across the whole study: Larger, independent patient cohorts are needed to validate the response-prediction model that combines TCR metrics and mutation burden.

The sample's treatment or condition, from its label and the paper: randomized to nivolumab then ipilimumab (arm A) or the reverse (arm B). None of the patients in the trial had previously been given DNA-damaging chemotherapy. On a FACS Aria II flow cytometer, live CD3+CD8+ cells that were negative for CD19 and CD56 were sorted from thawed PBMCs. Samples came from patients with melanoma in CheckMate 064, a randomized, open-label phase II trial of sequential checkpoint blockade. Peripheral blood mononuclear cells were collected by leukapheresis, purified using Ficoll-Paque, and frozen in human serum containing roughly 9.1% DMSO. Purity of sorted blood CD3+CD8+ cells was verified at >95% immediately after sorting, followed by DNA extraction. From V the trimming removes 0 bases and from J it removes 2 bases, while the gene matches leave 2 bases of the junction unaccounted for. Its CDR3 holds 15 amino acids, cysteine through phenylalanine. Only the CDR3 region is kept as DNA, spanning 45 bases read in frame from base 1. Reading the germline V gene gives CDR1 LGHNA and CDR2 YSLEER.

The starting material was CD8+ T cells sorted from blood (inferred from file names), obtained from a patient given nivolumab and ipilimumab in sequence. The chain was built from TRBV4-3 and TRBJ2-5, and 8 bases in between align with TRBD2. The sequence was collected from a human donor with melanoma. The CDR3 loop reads CASSQDSGTQETQYF. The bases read TGCGCCAGCAGCCAAGATAGCGGGACTCAAGAGACCCAGTACTTC.